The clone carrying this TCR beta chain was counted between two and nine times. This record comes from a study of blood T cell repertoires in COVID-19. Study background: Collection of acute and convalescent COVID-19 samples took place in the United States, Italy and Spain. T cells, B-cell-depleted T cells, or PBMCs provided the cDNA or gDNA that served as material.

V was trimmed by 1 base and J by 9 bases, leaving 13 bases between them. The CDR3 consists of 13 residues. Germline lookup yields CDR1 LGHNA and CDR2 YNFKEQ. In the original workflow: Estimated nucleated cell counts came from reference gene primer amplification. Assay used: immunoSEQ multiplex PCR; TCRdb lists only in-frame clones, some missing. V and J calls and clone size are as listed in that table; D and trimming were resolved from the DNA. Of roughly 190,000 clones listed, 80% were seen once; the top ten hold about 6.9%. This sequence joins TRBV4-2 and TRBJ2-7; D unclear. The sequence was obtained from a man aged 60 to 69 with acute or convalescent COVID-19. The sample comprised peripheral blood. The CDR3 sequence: CASSQVSEGAQYF. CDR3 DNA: TGTGCCAGCAGCCAAGTTTCGGAAGGAGCGCAGTACTTC.